One and the same sample provided the 26 T cell receptor beta chains below, sequenced in a study of identical twins. Via MiXCR, TCRdb re-called the 5' RACE reads, giving one row per CDR3 protein. The sample shows more than 1.5 million distinct CDR3 sequences, around a third of them seen only once. Sequencing input: cord blood. These TCRs come from a newborn girl in good health.

Only a few counts were recorded for this clonotype. V gene TRBV2 combines with J gene TRBJ1-5, with TRBD1 matching over 8 bases. This CDR3 is built from 14 residues. V was clipped by 3 bases and J by 5 bases; unmatched bases: 3. From germline, CDR1 is SNHLY and CDR2 FYNNEI. This CDR3 reads CASSEGTGYQPQHF. CDR3 sequence (DNA): TGTGCCAGCAGTGAGGGGACAGGCTATCAGCCCCAGCATTTT.

The chain links TRBV24-1 to TRBJ1-5; TRBD1 aligns across 10 bases. Germline CDR1 is KGHDR and CDR2 is SFDVKD. The CDR3 totals 16 residues. Unmatched junction bases numbered 11, after V lost 10 bases and J lost 3 bases. The DNA of the CDR3 is TGTGCCACTCAGCCGGGGACAGGGGTTACCAATCAGCCCCAGCATTTT. It specifies CATQPGTGVTNQPQHF.

CDR3 region: CASSARGGAEAFF. CDR3 sequence (DNA): TGTGCCAGCAGTGCGCGGGGAGGGGCTGAAGCTTTCTTT. J is TRBJ1-1 and V is TRBV12-3 or TRBV12-4, with TRBD1 as a possible D gene (5 bases). The CDR3 spans 13 residues. V lost 5 bases and J 6 bases, leaving 13 bases between the germline ends.

The V and J genes are TRBV20-1 and TRBJ2-7; D possibly corresponds to TRBD2 (6 bases). Germline CDR1 DFQATT, CDR2 SNEGSKA (reference sequence). Trimming stripped 6 bases from V and 0 bases from J, with 12 bases between. The CDR3 contains 13 residues. CDR3 in amino acids: CSAADYFSYEQYF. CDR3 sequence (DNA): TGCAGTGCCGCGGACTACTTCTCCTACGAGCAGTACTTC.

The chain uses TRBV5-6 and TRBJ2-5; D not certain. The CDR3 is 17 residues long. With 0 bases removed from V and 2 bases from J, the gap between germline ends came to 17 bases. Germline loops: CDR1 SGHDT, CDR2 YYEEEE. The CDR3 spells CASSLAGLGVGQETQYF. The CDR3 region has the DNA TGTGCCAGCAGCTTGGCGGGTCTAGGTGTGGGGCAAGAGACCCAGTACTTC.

In its sample, this clonotype was seen many times. One end of the junction does not line up with germline, which may come from a read error. The gene calls are TRBV5-1 and TRBJ1-1; 8 bases map to TRBD1. The CDR3 totals 14 residues. The germline gives CDR1 SGHRS, CDR2 YFSETQ. The CDR3 here is CASSFQGANTEAFF. The CDR3 region has the DNA TGTGCCAGCAGCTTCCAGGGGGCGAACACTGAAGCTTTCTTT. Filled out from reference TRBV5-1 and TRBJ1-1, the complete variable domain reads KAGVTQTPRYLIKTRGQQVTLSCSPISGHRSVSWYQQTPGQGLQFLFEYFSETQRNKGNFPGRFSGRQFSNSRSEMNVSTLELGDSALYLCASSFQGANTEAFFGQGTRLTVV.

The rearrangement uses TRBV4-2 and TRBJ2-2; 7 bases match TRBD2. The J segment lost 7 bases and the V segment lost 1 base, leaving 6 bases of the junction unmatched. The germline gives CDR1 LGHNA, CDR2 YNFKEQ. The CDR3 spans 15 residues. In nucleotides, the CDR3 is TGTGCCAGCAGCCAAGTGGGACTACGGGGCGGGGAGCTGTTTTTT. Its protein is CASSQVGLRGGELFF.

There are many counts of this clonotype. The genes are TRBV4-2 and TRBJ2-3; TRBD2 matches 9 bases. The germline gives CDR1 LGHNA, CDR2 YNFKEQ. J gave up 5 bases and V 0 bases, and 3 bases lay outside the gene matches. The CDR3 length is 15 residues. The CDR3 region has the DNA TGTGCCAGCAGCCAAGATAGCGGGAGTCAAGATACGCAGTATTTT. This encodes CASSQDSGSQDTQYF.

The V gene is TRBV5-1, the J gene TRBJ2-1; 7 bases line up with TRBD2. Germline V gene sequence: CDR1 SGHRS, CDR2 YFSETQ. V dropped 0 bases and J dropped 9; count of bases not matched to a gene: 9. There are 15 residues in the CDR3. DNA for the CDR3: TGCGCCAGCAGCTTGGAAGGGGCTAGCGGTGGTGAGCAGTTCTTC. Its protein product is CASSLEGASGGEQFF.

The chain joins TRBV5-1 to TRBJ1-2; D may be TRBD1 (6 bases). Trimming removed 4 bases from V and 0 bases from J, with 13 bases in between. The CDR3 length is 15 residues. The germline V gene has CDR1 SGHRS and CDR2 YFSETQ. The CDR3 loop reads CASSPQGPPNYGYTF. CDR3 DNA: TGCGCCAGCAGCCCACAGGGTCCCCCTAACTATGGCTACACCTTC.

This clonotype was counted a few times. This rearrangement joins TRBV19 to TRBJ1-5; D remains ambiguous. The germline V gene has CDR1 LNHDA and CDR2 SQIVND (reference sequence). Between the trimmed V and J ends, which lost 5 bases and 8 bases, there was a span of 16 bases. The CDR3 is 14 amino acids. CDR3 sequence reads: CASSVPTRVKPQHF. In nucleotides, the CDR3 is TGTGCCAGTAGTGTTCCCACCCGGGTGAAGCCCCAGCATTTT.

The chain is built from TRBV19 and TRBJ2-6; no firm D call. Germline values: CDR1 LNHDA, CDR2 SQIVND (reference sequence). V was clipped by 6 bases and J by 2 bases, with 8 bases between them. This CDR3 has 14 amino acids. CDR3 DNA sequence: TGTGCCAGTAGAACCCGGACTGGGGCCAACGTCCTGACTTTC. It translates to CASRTRTGANVLTF.

The chain uses TRBV7-8 and TRBJ1-3; tentative D call: TRBD1 (6 bases). The CDR3 runs 16 residues. Trimming shortened V by 2 bases and J by 4 bases, and 15 bases separated the two germline ends. The germline V gene encodes CDR1 SGHVS and CDR2 FQNEAQ. The CDR3 spells CASSLPRTAFGNTIYF. The CDR3 region has the DNA TGTGCCAGCAGCTTACCCCGGACAGCCTTCGGAAACACCATATATTTT.

The CDR3 loop is CASSQDLPRVGELFF. CDR3 sequence (DNA): TGTGCCAGCAGCCAAGATCTGCCCCGGGTCGGGGAGCTGTTTTTT. The V call is TRBV3-1, the J call TRBJ2-2; D not resolved. Trimming shortened V by 0 bases and J by 7 bases, and 12 bases separated the two germline ends. Germline V CDR1 and CDR2: LGHDT, YNNKEL (reference sequence). The CDR3 consists of 15 residues.

V and J are TRBV10-3 and TRBJ2-7; D is possibly TRBD1 (6 bases). Germline CDR1 ENHRY, CDR2 SYGVKD. Trimming took off 0 bases at V and 3 bases at J, with 12 bases between the two ends. The CDR3 totals 15 residues. CDR3 sequence (DNA): TGTGCCATCAGTGAGTCGAAACAGGGCGTCTACGAGCAGTACTTC. The encoded protein is CAISESKQGVYEQYF.

The V call is TRBV24-1, the J call TRBJ2-3; perhaps TRBD2 as D (5 bases). V lost 7 bases and J lost 4, with 11 bases in between. Germline V gene data show CDR1 as KGHDR and CDR2 as SFDVKD. This CDR3 comprises 13 residues. This CDR3 is CATSTSVPDTQYF. The CDR3 region has the DNA TGTGCCACCAGCACTAGTGTACCAGATACGCAGTATTTT.

The V gene is TRBV20-1, the J gene TRBJ1-1; D is unresolved. The CDR3 spans 12 residues. Germline V gives CDR1 DFQATT, CDR2 SNEGSKA (reference sequence). V was trimmed by 6 bases and J by 1 base, leaving 9 bases between them. CDR3 in amino acids: CSAPAGNTEAFF. CDR3 in DNA: TGCAGTGCCCCGGCCGGGAACACTGAAGCTTTCTTT.

The genes are TRBV2 and TRBJ1-4, with 8 bases that match TRBD1. The junction had 6 bases not matched to a gene; V was cut back by 6 bases and J by 0 bases. Per the germline V gene, CDR1 is SNHLY and CDR2 is FYNNEI. This CDR3 has 16 amino acids. This CDR3 is CASSPDRGSTNEKLFF. The DNA for the CDR3 is TGTGCCAGCAGCCCTGACAGGGGTTCAACTAATGAAAAACTGTTTTTT.

The rearrangement links TRBV20-1 to TRBJ2-5; 10 bases fit TRBD2. The CDR3 spans 15 residues. The V and J ends lost 6 bases and 2 bases, in that order; junction bases with no gene match: 9. Per germline, CDR1 DFQATT and CDR2 SNEGSKA (reference sequence). The CDR3 sequence is CSAHVAGGSQETQYF. In DNA form, the CDR3 reads TGCAGTGCCCACGTAGCGGGAGGATCTCAAGAGACCCAGTACTTC.

A remark on this clonotype: The germline gene is not matched at one end of the junction; a read error may be the cause. V usage is TRBV4-1 and J usage is TRBJ2-7; D may match TRBD1 or TRBD2 (5 bases each). Germline CDR1 reads MGHRA; CDR2 reads YSYEKL. The CDR3 has 15 amino acids. CDR3: CASSQGGASSCEQYF. The CDR3 coding sequence is TGCGCCAGCAGCCAAGGAGGGGCGTCTTCCTGCGAGCAGTACTTC.

On this clonotype: This CDR3 is missing its conserved last phenylalanine or tryptophan, likely due to a read error. The chain is built from TRBV2 and TRBJ2-7; 14 bases are shared with TRBD2. This CDR3 is built from 18 residues. The V segment lost 5 bases and the J segment 0 bases; nucleotides outside the gene matches: 9. Germline V lookup: CDR1 SNHLY, CDR2 FYNNEI. The CDR3: CASSSGLAGAGFSYEQYL. The CDR3 DNA follows: TGTGCCAGCAGTTCGGGACTAGCGGGAGCTGGTTTCTCCTACGAGCAGTACCTC.

The chain uses TRBV4-1 and TRBJ1-1, with D maybe TRBD1 (6 bases). Trimming left V 2 bases short and J 4 bases short, with 14 bases between. CDR3 size: 15 residues. Germline loops: CDR1 MGHRA, CDR2 YSYEKL. The CDR3 region is CASSQFEGVVTEAFF. CDR3 bases: TGCGCCAGCAGCCAATTCGAGGGGGTGGTCACTGAAGCTTTCTTT.

This clonotype was seen repeatedly, ten times or more. The chain recombines TRBV7-2 with TRBJ2-3, with D possibly being TRBD2 (6 bases). Trimming left V 5 bases short and J 1 base short, with 10 bases between. CDR1 is SGHTA, CDR2 FQGNSA, per germline. The CDR3 runs 14 residues. This CDR3 is CASSRDSRTDTQYF. The DNA of the CDR3 is TGTGCCAGCAGCCGGGACTCCCGCACAGATACGCAGTATTTT.

This clonotype was counted a few times. This chain connects TRBV7-2 to TRBJ2-3; 14 bases fit TRBD2. Trimming at V came to 6 bases and at J to 6 bases, leaving 8 bases not matched to a gene. Germline-derived CDR1 and CDR2 are SGHTA and FQGNSA. This CDR3 is built from 16 residues. The CDR3, as DNA: TGTGCCAGCAGAGGGACTAGCGGGAGTTCTTGGGATACGCAGTATTTT. Its translation: CASRGTSGSSWDTQYF.

This CDR3 reads CATRTSPRNEKLFF. The CDR3 DNA follows: TGTGCCACCAGAACGTCCCCCCGTAATGAAAAACTGTTTTTT. V usage is TRBV24-1 and J usage is TRBJ1-4; unclear D gene. The CDR3 contains 14 residues. CDR1 and CDR2 from the germline V gene are KGHDR and SFDVKD. V was shortened by 7 bases and J by 4 bases, with 12 bases between the two germline ends.

The V gene is TRBV7-9, the J gene TRBJ2-7, with 9 nucleotides matching TRBD1. The junction had 6 bases not matched to a gene; V was cut back by 4 bases and J by 2 bases. The V gene's germline CDR1 is SEHNR and CDR2 FQNEAQ (reference sequence). The CDR3 totals 15 residues. The chain's CDR3 is CASSSEGQGPYEQYF. As DNA, the CDR3 is TGTGCCAGCAGCTCAGAGGGACAGGGCCCCTACGAGCAGTACTTC.